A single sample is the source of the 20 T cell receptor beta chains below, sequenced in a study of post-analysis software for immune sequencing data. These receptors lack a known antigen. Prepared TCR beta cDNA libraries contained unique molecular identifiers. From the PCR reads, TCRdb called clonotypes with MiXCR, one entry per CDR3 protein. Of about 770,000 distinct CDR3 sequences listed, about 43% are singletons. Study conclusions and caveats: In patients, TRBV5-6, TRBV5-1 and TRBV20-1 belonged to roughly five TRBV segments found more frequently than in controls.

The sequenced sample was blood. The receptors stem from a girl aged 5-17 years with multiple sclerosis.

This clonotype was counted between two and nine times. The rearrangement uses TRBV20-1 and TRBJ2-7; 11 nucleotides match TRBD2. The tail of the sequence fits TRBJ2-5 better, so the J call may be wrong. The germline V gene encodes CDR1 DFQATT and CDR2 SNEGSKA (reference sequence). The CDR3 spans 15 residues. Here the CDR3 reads CSAPTSGKDGETQYF. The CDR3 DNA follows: TGCAGTGCTCCGACTAGCGGGAAAGATGGAGAGACCCAGTACTTC.

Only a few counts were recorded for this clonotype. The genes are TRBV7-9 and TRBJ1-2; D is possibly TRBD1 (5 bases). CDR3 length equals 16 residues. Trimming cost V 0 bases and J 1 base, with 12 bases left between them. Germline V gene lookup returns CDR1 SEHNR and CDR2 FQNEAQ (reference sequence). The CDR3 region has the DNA TGTGCCAGCAGCTTAGCGGATGGGGGAATTAACTATGGCTACACCTTC. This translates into CASSLADGGINYGYTF.

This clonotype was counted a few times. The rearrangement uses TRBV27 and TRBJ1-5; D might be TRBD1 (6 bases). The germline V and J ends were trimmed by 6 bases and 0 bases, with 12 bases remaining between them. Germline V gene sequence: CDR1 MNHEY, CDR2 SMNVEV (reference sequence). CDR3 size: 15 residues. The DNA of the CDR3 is TGTGCCAGCAGCGCGACAGGAGCTAGCAATCAGCCCCAGCATTTT. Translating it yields CASSATGASNQPQHF.

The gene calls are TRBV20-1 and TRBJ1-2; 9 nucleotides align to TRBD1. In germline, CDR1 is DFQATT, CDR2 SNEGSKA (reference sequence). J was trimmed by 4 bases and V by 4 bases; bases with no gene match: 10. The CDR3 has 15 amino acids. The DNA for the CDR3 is TGCAGTGCTATCGGAGAGTGGGACAGGGTCTATGGCTACACCTTC. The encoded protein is CSAIGEWDRVYGYTF.

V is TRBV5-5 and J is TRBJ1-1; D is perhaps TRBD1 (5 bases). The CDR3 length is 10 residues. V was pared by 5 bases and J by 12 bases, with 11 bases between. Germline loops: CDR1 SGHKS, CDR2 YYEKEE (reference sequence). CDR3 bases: TGTGCCAGCAGGGGGACGGTAACTTTCTTT. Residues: CASRGTVTFF.

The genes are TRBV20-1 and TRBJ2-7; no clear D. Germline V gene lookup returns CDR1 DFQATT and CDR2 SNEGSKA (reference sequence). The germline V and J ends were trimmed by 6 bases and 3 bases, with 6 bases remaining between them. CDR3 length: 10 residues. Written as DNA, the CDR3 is TGCAGTGCCCAAGACTACGAGCAGTACTTC. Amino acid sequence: CSAQDYEQYF.

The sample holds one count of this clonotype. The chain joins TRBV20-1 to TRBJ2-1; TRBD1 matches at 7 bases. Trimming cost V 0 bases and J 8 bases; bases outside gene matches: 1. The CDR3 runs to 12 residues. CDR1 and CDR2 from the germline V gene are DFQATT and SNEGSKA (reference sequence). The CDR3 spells CSARDQGDEQFF. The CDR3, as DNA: TGCAGTGCTAGAGATCAGGGGGATGAGCAGTTCTTC.

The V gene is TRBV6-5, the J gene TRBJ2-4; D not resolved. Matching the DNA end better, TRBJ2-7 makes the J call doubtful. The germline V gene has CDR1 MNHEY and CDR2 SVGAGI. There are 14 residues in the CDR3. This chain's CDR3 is CASSYSGGFYEQYF. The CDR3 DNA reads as TGTGCCAGCAGTTACTCAGGCGGATTCTACGAGCAGTACTTC.

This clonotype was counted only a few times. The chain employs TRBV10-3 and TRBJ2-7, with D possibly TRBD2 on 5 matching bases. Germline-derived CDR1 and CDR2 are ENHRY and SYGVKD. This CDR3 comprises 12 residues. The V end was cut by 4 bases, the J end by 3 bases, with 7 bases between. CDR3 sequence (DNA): TGTGCCATCAGTGCCACTAGCTACGAGCAGTACTTC. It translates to CAISATSYEQYF.

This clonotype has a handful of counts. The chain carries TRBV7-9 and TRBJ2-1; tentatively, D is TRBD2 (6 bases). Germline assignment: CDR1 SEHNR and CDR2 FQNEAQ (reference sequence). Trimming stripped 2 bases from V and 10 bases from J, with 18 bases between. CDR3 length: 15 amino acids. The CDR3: CASSLRRTQEGEQFF. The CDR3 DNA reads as TGTGCCAGCAGCTTAAGGCGGACCCAGGAGGGCGAGCAGTTCTTC.

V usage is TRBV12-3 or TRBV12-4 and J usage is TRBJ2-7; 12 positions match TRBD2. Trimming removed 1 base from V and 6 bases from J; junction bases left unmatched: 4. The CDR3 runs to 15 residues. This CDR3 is CASSLELAGGLEQYF. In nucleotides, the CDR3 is TGTGCCAGCAGTTTAGAACTAGCGGGAGGTCTCGAGCAGTACTTC.

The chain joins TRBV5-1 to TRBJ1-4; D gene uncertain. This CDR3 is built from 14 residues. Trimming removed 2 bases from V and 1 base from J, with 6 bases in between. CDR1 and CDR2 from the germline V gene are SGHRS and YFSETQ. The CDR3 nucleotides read TGCGCCAGCAGCTTCTATGGAACTAATGAAAAACTGTTTTTT. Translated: CASSFYGTNEKLFF.

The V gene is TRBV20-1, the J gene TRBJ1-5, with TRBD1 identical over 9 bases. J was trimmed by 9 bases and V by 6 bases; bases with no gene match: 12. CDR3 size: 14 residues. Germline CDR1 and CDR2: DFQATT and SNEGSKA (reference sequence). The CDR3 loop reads CSAVAGQGSMPQHF. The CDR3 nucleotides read TGCAGTGCAGTGGCCGGACAGGGGTCGATGCCCCAGCATTTT.

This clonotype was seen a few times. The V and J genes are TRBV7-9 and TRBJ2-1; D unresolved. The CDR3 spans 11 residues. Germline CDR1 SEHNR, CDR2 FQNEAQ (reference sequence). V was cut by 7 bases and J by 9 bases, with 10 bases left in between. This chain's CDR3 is CASTQEVEQFF. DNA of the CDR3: TGTGCCAGCACTCAAGAGGTTGAGCAGTTCTTC.

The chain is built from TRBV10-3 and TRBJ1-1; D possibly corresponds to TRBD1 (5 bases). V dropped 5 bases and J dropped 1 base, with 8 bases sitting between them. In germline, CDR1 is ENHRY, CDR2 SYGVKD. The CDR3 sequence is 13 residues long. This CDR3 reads CAISLTENTEAFF. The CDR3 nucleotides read TGTGCCATCAGTCTGACAGAGAACACTGAAGCTTTCTTT.

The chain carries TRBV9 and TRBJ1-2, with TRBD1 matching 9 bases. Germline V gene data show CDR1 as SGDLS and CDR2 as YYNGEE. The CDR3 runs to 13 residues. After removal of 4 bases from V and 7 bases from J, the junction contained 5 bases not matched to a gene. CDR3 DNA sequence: TGTGCCAGCAGCCCCCGGGACAGGGTTGGCTACACCTTC. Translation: CASSPRDRVGYTF.

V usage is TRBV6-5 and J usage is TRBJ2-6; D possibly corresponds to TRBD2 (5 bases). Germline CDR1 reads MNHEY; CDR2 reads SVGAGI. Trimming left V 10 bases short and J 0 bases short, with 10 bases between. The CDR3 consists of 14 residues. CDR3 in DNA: TGTGCCACCCGACGGGACTCTGGGGCCAACGTCCTGACTTTC. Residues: CATRRDSGANVLTF.

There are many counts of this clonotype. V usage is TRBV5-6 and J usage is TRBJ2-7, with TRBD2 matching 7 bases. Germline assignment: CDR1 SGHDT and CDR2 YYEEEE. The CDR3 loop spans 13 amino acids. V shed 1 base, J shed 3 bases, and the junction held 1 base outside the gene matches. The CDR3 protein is CASSLWGGYEQYF. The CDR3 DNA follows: TGTGCCAGCAGCTTGTGGGGGGGCTACGAGCAGTACTTC.

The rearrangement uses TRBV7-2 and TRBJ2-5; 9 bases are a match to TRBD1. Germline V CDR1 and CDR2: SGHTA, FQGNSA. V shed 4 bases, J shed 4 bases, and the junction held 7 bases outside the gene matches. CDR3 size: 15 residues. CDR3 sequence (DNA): TGTGCCAGCAGCTCACCGCCGGGACAGGGAGAGACCCAGTACTTC. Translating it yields CASSSPPGQGETQYF.

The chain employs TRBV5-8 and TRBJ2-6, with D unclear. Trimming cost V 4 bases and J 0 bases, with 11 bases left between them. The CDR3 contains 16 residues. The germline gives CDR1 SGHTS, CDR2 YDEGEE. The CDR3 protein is CASSRLRSSGANVLTF. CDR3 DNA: TGTGCCAGCAGCCGATTAAGAAGCTCTGGGGCCAACGTCCTGACTTTC. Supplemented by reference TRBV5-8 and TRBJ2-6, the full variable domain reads EAGVTQSPTHLIKTRGQQATLRCSPISGHTSVYWYQQALGLGLQFLLWYDEGEERNRGNFPPRFSGRQFPNYSSELNVNALELEDSALYLCASSRLRSSGANVLTFGAGSRLTVL.